These 25 T cell receptor beta chains were sequenced from one sample in a study of cytomegalovirus exposure and HLA in healthy donors. It was with 60 Vbeta and 13 Jbeta primers that the PCR ran. Measured with immunoSEQ multiplex PCR; TCRdb has only the in-frame clones, and not every one. The table has around 120,000 clones, around 76% seen once. Sequencing was performed on PBMCs. The receptors were sampled from a man in his sixties in good health and CMV-seropositive.

The gene calls are TRBV5-1 and TRBJ1-2, with 10 bases identical to TRBD1. With V trimmed by 4 bases and J by 4 bases, 7 bases remained unmatched. The CDR3 is 15 residues long. CDR1 is SGHRS, CDR2 YFSETQ, per germline. This CDR3 reads CASSPSGQGTYGYTF. For the CDR3, the DNA is TGCGCCAGCAGCCCCTCGGGACAGGGGACCTATGGCTACACCTTC.

The chain carries TRBV5-1 and TRBJ2-3, with a possible D match to TRBD1 (6 bases). The CDR3 loop spans 14 amino acids. Deletions cut 0 bases from V and 2 bases from J, with 7 bases between. Germline V lookup: CDR1 SGHRS, CDR2 YFSETQ. The CDR3 nucleotides are TGCGCCAGCAGCTTGGGGGACATCACAGATACGCAGTATTTT. Protein sequence: CASSLGDITDTQYF.

The CDR3 sequence is CASSLGQGTPYEQYF. DNA of the CDR3: TGTGCCAGCAGCTTAGGACAGGGCACCCCCTACGAGCAGTACTTC. The V and J genes are TRBV7-9 and TRBJ2-5, with 7 nucleotides matching TRBD1. The J call may be mistaken, given a closer DNA end match to TRBJ2-7. This CDR3 is built from 15 residues. The germline V gene encodes CDR1 SEHNR and CDR2 FQNEAQ (reference sequence).

Only a few counts were recorded for this clone. The chain uses TRBV11-3 and TRBJ2-7; 11 bases match TRBD1. V was pared by 3 bases and J by 2 bases, with 3 bases of the junction left unmatched. Germline V lookup: CDR1 SGHNT, CDR2 YENEEA. There are 15 residues in the CDR3. CDR3 in DNA: TGTGCCAGCAGCTTTCGGACAGGGGGCACCTACGAGCAGTACTTC. This codes for CASSFRTGGTYEQYF.

The chain uses TRBV7-3 and TRBJ2-5, with D perhaps TRBD1 (6 bases). Trimming cost V 6 bases and J 2 bases, with 16 bases left between them. Germline V gene lookup returns CDR1 SGHTA and CDR2 FQGTGA. CDR3 length: 15 residues. The CDR3: CASSLRGRQQETQYF. Written as DNA, the CDR3 is TGTGCCAGCAGTCTCAGGGGTCGGCAACAAGAGACCCAGTACTTC.

The rearrangement uses TRBV15 and TRBJ2-5; a possible D gene is TRBD1 (5 bases). The J call may be in error: the DNA end matches TRBJ2-7 better. Per the germline V gene, CDR1 is LNHNV and CDR2 is YYDKDF (reference sequence). The CDR3 spans 15 residues. CDR3: CATSRDRWGRNEQYF. The CDR3 DNA follows: TGTGCCACCAGCAGAGATCGCTGGGGCCGCAACGAGCAGTACTTC.

CDR3 region: CASSSSSGVYNEQFF. The CDR3 DNA sequence: TGTGCCAGCAGCTCCTCTAGCGGAGTTTACAATGAGCAGTTCTTC. V gene TRBV5-4 combines with J gene TRBJ2-1, with 7 bases identical to TRBD2. CDR1 and CDR2 from the germline V gene are SGHNT and YYREEE (reference sequence). J lost 4 bases, V lost 3 bases, and 7 bases had no gene match. This CDR3 has 15 residues.

The gene calls are TRBV5-1 and TRBJ1-2, with 10 bases aligning to TRBD1. The CDR3 contains 15 residues. The trim removed 5 bases at V and 2 bases at J, leaving 6 bases unmatched. Germline values: CDR1 SGHRS, CDR2 YFSETQ. The CDR3 sequence: CASRLGTGANYGYTF. In nucleotides, the CDR3 is TGCGCCAGCAGACTGGGGACAGGGGCAAACTATGGCTACACCTTC.

The chain has TRBV5-6 and TRBJ1-4; tentatively, D is TRBD1 (5 bases). Germline loops: CDR1 SGHDT, CDR2 YYEEEE. CDR3 length equals 14 residues. V was shortened by 2 bases and J by 5 bases, with 10 bases between the two germline ends. DNA for the CDR3: TGTGCCAGCAGCTTAACGGGGGTAAATGAAAAACTGTTTTTT. Its protein product is CASSLTGVNEKLFF.

A single count supports this clone. The chain links TRBV7-6 to TRBJ2-3; maybe TRBD2 (6 bases). The CDR3 totals 12 residues. Looked up from germline, CDR1 is SGHVS and CDR2 is FNYEAQ. V dropped 11 bases and J dropped 2 bases, with 11 bases sitting between them. The CDR3, as DNA: TGTGCCTCCGGGGGACTCACAGATACGCAGTATTTT. This translates into CASGGLTDTQYF.

This chain connects TRBV6-1 to TRBJ1-2; D remains unclear. Germline V CDR1 and CDR2: MNHNS, SASEGT. V gave up 7 bases and J gave up 6 bases, with 18 bases separating them. This CDR3 is 14 amino acids long. CDR3 nucleotides: TGTGCCAGCACCCTCCGGGGAGCGGTGGATGGCTACACCTTC. Encoded protein: CASTLRGAVDGYTF.

V usage is TRBV6-1 and J usage is TRBJ1-2; D perhaps matches TRBD1 (6 bases). With 7 bases removed from V and 3 bases from J, the gap between germline ends came to 18 bases. The length of the CDR3 is 15 residues. Germline lookup yields CDR1 MNHNS and CDR2 SASEGT. The CDR3 DNA reads TGTGCCAGCACAGAGGGGCAGGGGATTTACTATGGCTACACCTTC. As protein: CASTEGQGIYYGYTF.

The rearrangement links TRBV30 to TRBJ1-2; D possibly corresponds to TRBD1 (6 bases). The CDR3 totals 12 residues. Germline V gene sequence: CDR1 GTSNPN, CDR2 SVGIG (reference sequence). V lost 3 bases and J lost 2, with 7 bases in between. CDR3 DNA sequence: TGTGCCTGGAGACAGGGAAACTATGGCTACACCTTC. As protein: CAWRQGNYGYTF.

The rearrangement joins TRBV28 to TRBJ1-2; TRBD1 aligns across 11 bases. Per the germline V gene, CDR1 is MDHEN and CDR2 is SYDVKM. This CDR3 is 15 amino acids long. J gave up 4 bases and V 6 bases, and 7 bases lay outside the gene matches. CDR3 in DNA: TGTGCCAGCAGAACCCCGGGACAGGGGGGCTATGGCTACACCTTC. It is translated as CASRTPGQGGYGYTF.

The chain has TRBV6-5 and TRBJ2-7, with 7 bases lining up with TRBD2. V lost 6 bases to trimming and J lost 5 bases; unmatched junction nucleotides: 13. In germline, CDR1 is MNHEY, CDR2 SVGAGI. The CDR3 loop spans 15 amino acids. The CDR3 spells CASRTVGLRVHEQYF. CDR3 DNA sequence: TGTGCCAGCAGAACGGTGGGACTAAGGGTCCACGAGCAGTACTTC.

The chain couples TRBV7-9 to TRBJ2-3; 7 bases agree with TRBD1. V gave up 4 bases and J gave up 6 bases; unmatched junction bases: 7. The CDR3 is 14 amino acids. CDR1 is SEHNR and CDR2 is FQNEAQ in the germline V gene (reference sequence). This CDR3 is CASSWGQRVDTQYF. CDR3 sequence (DNA): TGTGCCAGCAGCTGGGGACAGAGAGTCGATACGCAGTATTTT.

This chain uses TRBV18 with TRBJ1-2; D is uncertain. CDR3 length: 14 residues. Germline V CDR1 and CDR2: KGHSH, LQKENI. V dropped 0 bases and J dropped 1 base, with 6 bases sitting between them. The chain's CDR3 is CASSPPAGNYGYTF. The CDR3 bases are TGTGCCAGCTCACCACCGGCGGGTAACTATGGCTACACCTTC. Using reference TRBV18 and TRBJ1-2 for the parts outside the CDR3, the full variable domain is NAGVMQNPRHLVRRRGQEARLRCSPMKGHSHVYWYRQLPEEGLKFMVYLQKENIIDESGMPKERFSAEFPKEGPSILRIQQVVRGDSAAYFCASSPPAGNYGYTFGSGTRLTVV.

This chain uses TRBV5-6 with TRBJ1-5; TRBD1 aligns across 7 bases. This CDR3 comprises 15 residues. The V gene end was trimmed by 3 bases and the J gene end by 5 bases; junction bases not matched to a gene: 8. CDR1 is SGHDT and CDR2 is YYEEEE in the germline V gene. The CDR3, as DNA: TGTGCCAGCAGCTCGTCACGACAGGGTCATCAGCCCCAGCATTTT. Protein product: CASSSSRQGHQPQHF.

In its sample, this clone was seen a few times. The chain uses TRBV11-1 and TRBJ2-1; 11 positions agree with TRBD2. With 5 bases clipped from V and 4 bases from J, the junction kept 10 bases outside the gene matches. Germline CDR1 reads SGHAT; CDR2 reads FQDESV (reference sequence). This CDR3 has 17 residues. CDR3 sequence reads: CASSLTPTSGVYNEQFF. The CDR3 region has the DNA TGTGCCAGCAGCCTCACTCCGACTAGCGGGGTTTACAATGAGCAGTTCTTC.

This chain connects TRBV5-4 to TRBJ2-3; possibly TRBD2 for D (6 bases). Germline assignment: CDR1 SGHNT and CDR2 YYREEE (reference sequence). The CDR3 loop spans 16 amino acids. Trimming cost V 4 bases and J 0 bases, with 15 bases left between them. The CDR3 sequence is CASSPRGSGSTDTQYF. DNA for the CDR3: TGTGCCAGCAGCCCCCGGGGTAGCGGAAGCACAGATACGCAGTATTTT.

V gene TRBV11-3 combines with J gene TRBJ2-3, with TRBD2 identical over 9 bases. V was pared by 5 bases and J by 3 bases, with 15 bases of the junction left unmatched. Germline lookup yields CDR1 SGHNT and CDR2 YENEEA. CDR3 length: 18 amino acids. CDR3: CASSGPGTSRRATDTQYF. The CDR3 region has the DNA TGTGCCAGCAGCGGACCCGGGACTAGCAGGAGGGCGACAGATACGCAGTATTTT.

The chain has TRBV28 and TRBJ1-4, with TRBD1 identical over 7 bases. The V gene's germline CDR1 is MDHEN and CDR2 SYDVKM. Unmatched junction bases numbered 9, after V lost 6 bases and J lost 8 bases. The CDR3 runs to 14 residues. The CDR3 bases are TGTGCCAGCAGCCCGGGACAGCCCTGGGAAAAACTGTTTTTT. Translation gives CASSPGQPWEKLFF.

The V and J genes are TRBV11-1 and TRBJ2-5; 9 bases agree with TRBD1. This CDR3 has 15 residues. From germline, CDR1 is SGHAT and CDR2 FQDESV (reference sequence). The V and J ends lost 5 bases and 5 bases, in that order; junction bases with no gene match: 9. The CDR3 DNA is TGTGCCAGCAGCACAGCCGGGACAGGGTGGGAGACCCAGTACTTC. Its protein product is CASSTAGTGWETQYF.

The chain couples TRBV6-1 to TRBJ2-7; D gene uncertain. V gave up 4 bases and J gave up 0 bases, with 16 bases separating them. The CDR3 covers 16 residues. Germline V CDR1 and CDR2: MNHNS, SASEGT. CDR3 residues: CASSVEERFTSYEQYF. The CDR3 DNA is TGTGCCAGCAGTGTAGAGGAGCGATTTACCTCCTACGAGCAGTACTTC.

The chain carries TRBV19 and TRBJ1-1; D gene ambiguous. The CDR3 totals 16 residues. Germline loops: CDR1 LNHDA, CDR2 SQIVND (reference sequence). The V end lost 0 bases, the J end lost 0 bases, and 11 bases lay between the germline ends. The CDR3 reads CASSIDHVSMNTEAFF. The CDR3 region has the DNA TGTGCCAGTAGTATAGATCATGTGTCCATGAACACTGAAGCTTTCTTT.